The present T cell receptor (beta chain) was sequenced within a study of CD8 T cells in ankylosing spondylitis. Study-wide findings and caveats: Among TCR beta sequences, a motif of several highly homologous variants appeared characteristic of ankylosing spondylitis blood. According to the report, clones linked to the disease were significantly enriched in matched synovial fluid samples taken from ankylosing spondylitis patients. Previous work reported some of these motif variants in the synovial fluid and blood of reactive arthritis.

This CDR3 is 15 amino acids long. Germline V gene lookup returns CDR1 SNHLY and CDR2 FYNNEI. The V end lost 4 bases, the J end lost 2 bases, and 15 bases lay between the germline ends. Comment on this clonotype: What it recognizes is unknown.

Molecular-barcoded quantitative 5'-RACE produced these TCR beta libraries. TCRdb re-derived calls from the 5' RACE reads in MiXCR, one entry per CDR3 protein. Here the sample spans 650,000 to 800,000 distinct CDR3 sequences, around 19% being singletons. The receptor's source is a male donor with ankylosing spondylitis. The sequencing input was blood, either unsorted or a sorted T cell fraction (not recorded which). The rearrangement links TRBV2 to TRBJ2-7; perhaps D is TRBD1 or TRBD2 (5 bases each). This CDR3 reads CASSGAGTLAYEQYF. The CDR3 nucleotides are TGTGCCAGCAGTGGGGCCGGGACCCTCGCCTACGAGCAGTACTTC. The whole variable domain, filled in from reference TRBV2 and TRBJ2-7, reads EPEVTQTPSHQVTQMGQEVILRCVPISNHLYFYWYRQILGQKVEFLVSFYNNEISEKSEIFDDQFSVERPDGSNFTLKIRSTKLEDSAMYFCASSGAGTLAYEQYFGPGTRLTVT.